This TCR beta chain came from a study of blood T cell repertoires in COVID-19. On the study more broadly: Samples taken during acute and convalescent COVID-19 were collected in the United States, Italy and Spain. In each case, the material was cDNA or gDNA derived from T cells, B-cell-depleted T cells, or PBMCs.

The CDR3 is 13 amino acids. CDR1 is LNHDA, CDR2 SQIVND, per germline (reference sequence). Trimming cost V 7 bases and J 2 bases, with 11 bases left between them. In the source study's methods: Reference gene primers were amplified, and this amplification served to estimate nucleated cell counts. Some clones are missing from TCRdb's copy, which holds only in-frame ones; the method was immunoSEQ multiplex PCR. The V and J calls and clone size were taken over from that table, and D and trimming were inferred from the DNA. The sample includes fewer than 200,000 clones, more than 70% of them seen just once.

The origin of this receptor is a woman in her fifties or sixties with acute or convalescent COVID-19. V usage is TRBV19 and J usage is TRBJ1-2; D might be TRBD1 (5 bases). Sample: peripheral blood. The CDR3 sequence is CASNPAGNYGYTF. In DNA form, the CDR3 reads TGTGCCAGTAACCCGGCAGGGAACTATGGCTACACCTTC.